The next 20 T cell receptor beta chains were all read from a single sample in a study of blood T cell repertoires in COVID-19. Repertoires were generated with immunoSEQ multiplex PCR, while TCRdb's copy carries only in-frame clones and drops some. Among fewer than 400,000 clones, approximately 82% were seen once, and the ten largest hold around 3%. Sequencing was performed on peripheral blood. The receptors come from a man younger than 40 with active or convalescent COVID-19.

This chain connects TRBV24-1 to TRBJ1-2; D might be TRBD1 (6 bases). V lost 5 bases, J lost 6 bases, and 15 bases lay in between. Per germline, CDR1 KGHDR and CDR2 SFDVKD. The CDR3 totals 14 residues. DNA for the CDR3: TGTGCCACCAGTGCCCTAGGGGGATCCGATGGCTACACCTTC. This sequence encodes CATSALGGSDGYTF.

The CDR3 is CASRGDQPQHF. CDR3 nucleotide sequence: TGTGCCAGCAGAGGAGATCAGCCCCAGCATTTT. This chain uses TRBV6-4 with TRBJ1-5, with D unresolved. Germline CDR1 reads MRHNA; CDR2 reads SNTAGT. This CDR3 comprises 11 residues. V was cut by 6 bases and J by 5 bases, with 5 bases left in between.

The table lists this clone with many counts. V is TRBV28 and J is TRBJ2-1; D gene ambiguous. Trimming left V 7 bases short and J 3 bases short, with 13 bases between. The CDR3 is 14 residues long. Germline V gene data show CDR1 as MDHEN and CDR2 as SYDVKM. The CDR3 spells CASNSLPNYNEQFF. CDR3 coding DNA: TGTGCCAGCAACTCTCTCCCCAACTACAATGAGCAGTTCTTC.

The rearrangement uses TRBV6-5 and TRBJ1-3; D unclear. Germline V gene data show CDR1 as MNHEY and CDR2 as SVGAGI. CDR3 length: 14 amino acids. Trimming stripped 6 bases from V and 4 bases from J, with 13 bases between. CDR3 in DNA: TGTGCCAGCAGATCCTCCGTCTCCGGAAACACCATATATTTT. Translation gives CASRSSVSGNTIYF.

This clone has only one observation. The chain couples TRBV3-1 (or the pseudogene TRBV3-2) to TRBJ2-7, with a weak D call TRBD2 (6 bases). The CDR3 consists of 15 residues. Trimming pared 5 bases from V and 1 base from J, leaving 15 bases between. Germline CDR1 is LGHDT and CDR2 is YNNKEL (reference sequence). CDR3 sequence reads: CASSINPGVSYEQYF. CDR3 DNA: TGTGCCAGCAGCATTAATCCGGGAGTTTCCTACGAGCAGTACTTC.

The CDR3: CASSIGTSGYEQYF. The CDR3 nucleotides read TGTGCCAGCAGCATCGGGACTAGCGGGTACGAGCAGTACTTC. The chain has TRBV5-4 and TRBJ2-7; 12 nucleotides match TRBD2. The CDR3 is 14 residues long. The V and J ends lost 4 bases and 4 bases, in that order; junction bases with no gene match: 3. Per the germline V gene, CDR1 is SGHNT and CDR2 is YYREEE (reference sequence).

The rearrangement uses TRBV6-5 and TRBJ1-3; maybe TRBD1 (6 bases). Germline V lookup: CDR1 MNHEY, CDR2 SVGAGI. Trimming took 6 bases from V and 6 from J, leaving 18 bases between them. There are 15 residues in the CDR3. DNA for the CDR3: TGTGCCAGCAGCTCTCTTGGGGGGGCTAAAAACACCATATATTTT. Translated: CASSSLGGAKNTIYF.

V is TRBV9 and J is TRBJ2-3, with 8 bases lining up with TRBD1. CDR3 size: 14 residues. Germline loops: CDR1 SGDLS, CDR2 YYNGEE. V shed 3 bases, J shed 0 bases, and the junction held 0 bases outside the gene matches. CDR3 residues: CASSGTGSTDTQYF. CDR3 nucleotides: TGTGCCAGCAGCGGGACAGGGAGCACAGATACGCAGTATTTT.

The chain joins TRBV5-4 to TRBJ2-5; D is perhaps TRBD1 (6 bases). Germline V gives CDR1 SGHNT, CDR2 YYREEE (reference sequence). The CDR3 totals 13 residues. V shed 4 bases and J shed 1 base, with 8 bases lying between them. CDR3 nucleotide sequence: TGTGCCAGCAGCGAGGACAGCCAAGAGACCCAGTACTTC. This gives the protein CASSEDSQETQYF. Full variable domain (rest looked up from reference TRBV5-4 and TRBJ2-5): ETGVTQSPTHLIKTRGQQVTLRCSSQSGHNTVSWYQQALGQGPQFIFQYYREEENGRGNFPPRFSGLQFPNYSSELNVNALELDDSALYLCASSEDSQETQYFGPGTRLLVL.

The V gene is TRBV5-1, the J gene TRBJ1-1, with D possibly being TRBD1 (5 bases). The CDR3 contains 14 residues. Germline V gene data show CDR1 as SGHRS and CDR2 as YFSETQ. The V gene lost 4 bases and the J gene lost 0 bases, with 10 bases spanning the gap. This chain's CDR3 is CASSLPGLNTEAFF. The CDR3 nucleotides read TGCGCCAGCAGCCTACCAGGGTTGAACACTGAAGCTTTCTTT.

This clone has just a few counts. This chain links TRBV7-6 with TRBJ1-6; 10 nucleotides align to TRBD1. CDR3 length: 16 amino acids. The germline V gene encodes CDR1 SGHVS and CDR2 FNYEAQ. V trimming: 5 bases; J trimming: 8 bases; junction bases outside the gene matches: 9. CDR3 region: CASSGPGTGEDSPLHF. In DNA, the CDR3 is TGTGCCAGCAGCGGACCCGGGACAGGGGAGGATTCACCCCTCCACTTT.

This clone was counted a single time. The chain couples TRBV7-3 to TRBJ2-1, with 8 bases that match TRBD2. Trimming took 4 bases from V and 4 from J; bases not matched to a gene: 0. The CDR3 is 13 amino acids. The germline gives CDR1 SGHTA, CDR2 FQGTGA. Here the CDR3 DNA reads TGTGCCAGCAGCTCGGGAGGGTACAATGAGCAGTTCTTC. It yields the protein CASSSGGYNEQFF.

The chain joins TRBV12-3 or TRBV12-4 to TRBJ2-1; possible D gene TRBD2, 6 bases. CDR3 length: 13 amino acids. V was pared by 6 bases and J by 10 bases, with 16 bases between. As DNA, the CDR3 is TGTGCCAGCAGCCCCGGGGGTATCAAGGAGCAGTTCTTC. Protein product: CASSPGGIKEQFF.

The V call is TRBV27, the J call TRBJ2-2; TRBD1 might be the D (6 bases). This CDR3 is 13 amino acids long. V was cut by 4 bases and J by 7 bases, with 10 bases left in between. The germline V gene has CDR1 MNHEY and CDR2 SMNVEV (reference sequence). For the CDR3, the DNA is TGTGCCAGCAGTTACTTCAGGGGCGGGGAGCTGTTTTTT. Its protein product is CASSYFRGGELFF.

V is TRBV10-3 and J is TRBJ2-1; TRBD2 matches 8 bases. The germline CDR1 and CDR2 sequences are ENHRY and SYGVKD. The CDR3 is 16 residues long. V was pared by 2 bases and J by 6 bases, with 9 bases of the junction left unmatched. The CDR3 DNA sequence: TGTGCCATCAGTGAGCCCCAGCGGGAGAGGAGCAATGAGCAGTTCTTC. It is translated as CAISEPQRERSNEQFF.

This sequence joins TRBV25-1 and TRBJ1-1; D is possibly TRBD1 (6 bases). CDR3 length equals 13 residues. Trimming cost V 6 bases and J 3 bases, with 11 bases left between them. Germline V lookup: CDR1 MGHDK, CDR2 SYGVNS. The CDR3 loop reads CASRIRQDTEAFF. Here the CDR3 DNA reads TGTGCCAGCAGAATTAGACAGGACACTGAAGCTTTCTTT. The full variable domain, rest sourced from reference TRBV25-1 and TRBJ1-1, is EADIYQTPRYLVIGTGKKITLECSQTMGHDKMYWYQQDPGMELHLIHYSYGVNSTEKGDLSSESTVSRIRTEHFPLTLESARPSHTSQYLCASRIRQDTEAFFGQGTRLTVV.

The V call is TRBV28, the J call TRBJ1-5; 8 bases align to TRBD1. The V and J ends lost 6 bases and 6 bases, in that order; junction bases with no gene match: 7. Germline-derived CDR1 and CDR2 are MDHEN and SYDVKM. This CDR3 is 14 amino acids long. The CDR3 protein is CASRPTGGGQPQHF. DNA of the CDR3: TGTGCCAGCAGACCAACAGGGGGTGGTCAGCCCCAGCATTTT.

The rearrangement links TRBV9 to TRBJ1-2, with TRBD1 matching 7 bases. J was trimmed by 4 bases and V by 3 bases; bases with no gene match: 9. The germline V gene encodes CDR1 SGDLS and CDR2 YYNGEE. This CDR3 has 15 amino acids. The CDR3 loop reads CASSGPGQTFYGYTF. As DNA, the CDR3 is TGTGCCAGCAGCGGTCCGGGACAGACTTTCTATGGCTACACCTTC.

As DNA, the CDR3 is TGTGCCAGCAGTCCTCGACTGGCATGGGAGCAGTTCTTC. Protein sequence: CASSPRLAWEQFF. V usage is TRBV6-5 and J usage is TRBJ2-1; D gene uncertain. Trimming left V 5 bases short and J 10 bases short, with 15 bases between. Germline values: CDR1 MNHEY, CDR2 SVGAGI. This CDR3 has 13 residues.

The J gene is TRBJ2-5, the V gene TRBV28, with 7 bases that match TRBD2. Trimming took 3 bases from V and 13 from J; bases not matched to a gene: 5. The length of the CDR3 is 11 residues. The V gene's germline CDR1 is MDHEN and CDR2 SYDVKM. The CDR3 sequence is CASSFLRERYF. The CDR3 bases are TGTGCCAGCAGTTTTCTGCGGGAGCGGTACTTC.